Listed here are 32 T cell receptor beta chains from one sample, sequenced in a study of technical replicates of blood from four donors. Profiled with immunoSEQ multiplex PCR; TCRdb holds only in-frame clones, not every one. The sample contains 60,000 to 90,000 clones, approximately 97% of which appear only once. The sequenced sample consisted of T cells isolated from PBMCs. Receptors were obtained from a human donor in good health.

V usage is TRBV19 and J usage is TRBJ1-1, with 7 bases lining up with TRBD1. The length of the CDR3 is 13 residues. CDR1 is LNHDA, CDR2 SQIVND, per germline (reference sequence). After removal of 3 bases from V and 4 bases from J, the junction contained 2 bases not matched to a gene. CDR3 sequence: CASSINRGTEAFF. The CDR3 region has the DNA TGTGCCAGTAGTATCAACAGGGGCACTGAAGCTTTCTTT.

V and J are TRBV11-2 and TRBJ2-7, with 8 bases lining up with TRBD1. Germline V gene data show CDR1 as SGHAT and CDR2 as FQNNGV. CDR3 size: 16 residues. The trim removed 3 bases at V and 3 bases at J, leaving 10 bases unmatched. DNA for the CDR3: TGTGCCAGCAGCTTTCATTATTCCGACAGGGGCTACGAGCAGTACTTC. Encoded protein: CASSFHYSDRGYEQYF.

The chain recombines TRBV27 with TRBJ2-7; maybe TRBD2 (6 bases). Germline CDR1 MNHEY, CDR2 SMNVEV (reference sequence). CDR3 length equals 18 residues. V shed 4 bases and J shed 2 bases, with 24 bases lying between them. This CDR3 is CASSYRGKGGRNTYEQYF. CDR3 nucleotide sequence: TGTGCCAGCAGTTATAGGGGTAAGGGAGGTCGAAATACCTACGAGCAGTACTTC.

The rearrangement joins TRBV4-3 to TRBJ2-3, with TRBD1 matching over 8 bases. Germline assignment: CDR1 LGHNA and CDR2 YSLEER. After removal of 0 bases from V and 4 bases from J, the junction contained 3 bases not matched to a gene. The CDR3 length is 15 residues. This CDR3 reads CASSQDTGGSDTQYF. CDR3 nucleotides: TGCGCCAGCAGCCAAGATACAGGGGGGTCAGATACGCAGTATTTT.

This clone was observed a single time. This rearrangement joins TRBV6-5 to TRBJ1-2; D might be TRBD1 (6 bases). Germline CDR1 reads MNHEY; CDR2 reads SVGAGI. V lost 10 bases to trimming and J lost 4 bases, with 19 bases between them. The CDR3 is made up of 14 amino acids. The CDR3 DNA follows: TGTGCCACCCTGGGGGTCACAGGGATCTATGGCTACACCTTC. It encodes CATLGVTGIYGYTF.

The chain employs TRBV30 and TRBJ1-1; D may be TRBD1 (6 bases). This CDR3 comprises 13 residues. Deletions cut 7 bases from V and 2 bases from J, with 14 bases between. Germline assignment: CDR1 GTSNPN and CDR2 SVGIG (reference sequence). In DNA, the CDR3 is TGTGCCTCCGAAATACAGGGTAACACTGAAGCTTTCTTT. This codes for CASEIQGNTEAFF.

The J gene is TRBJ2-5, the V gene TRBV7-3; possible D gene TRBD2, 6 bases. CDR3 length: 15 amino acids. V was clipped by 1 base and J by 1 base, with 10 bases between them. Germline CDR1 and CDR2: SGHTA and FQGTGA. The CDR3 DNA reads TGTGCCAGCAGCTTAAATTCGGGACTCCAAGAGACCCAGTACTTC. Translating it yields CASSLNSGLQETQYF. The variable domain in full, completed from reference TRBV7-3 and TRBJ2-5, reads GAGVSQTPSNKVTEKGKYVELRCDPISGHTALYWYRQSLGQGPEFLIYFQGTGAADDSGLPNDRFFAVRPEGSVSTLKIQRTERGDSAVYLCASSLNSGLQETQYFGPGTRLLVL.

The gene calls are TRBV4-1 and TRBJ2-7; D gene ambiguous. Germline lookup yields CDR1 MGHRA and CDR2 YSYEKL. The length of the CDR3 is 14 residues. V lost 3 bases, J lost 0 bases, and 9 bases lay in between. CDR3 coding DNA: TGCGCCAGCAGCCAGGTGGCAGTCTCCTACGAGCAGTACTTC. It translates to CASSQVAVSYEQYF.

The rearrangement links TRBV6-1 to TRBJ1-5; 9 bases are a match to TRBD1. The CDR3 runs to 15 residues. Germline assignment: CDR1 MNHNS and CDR2 SASEGT. V lost 6 bases to trimming and J lost 3 bases; unmatched junction nucleotides: 6. The CDR3 DNA reads TGTGCCAGCAGAAATGGACAGGGGACCAATCAGCCCCAGCATTTT. Encoded protein: CASRNGQGTNQPQHF.

The chain joins TRBV7-2 to TRBJ2-3, with 8 bases identical to TRBD2. Germline CDR1 and CDR2: SGHTA and FQGNSA. Losses at the gene ends were 3 bases for V and 2 bases for J; bases not matched to a gene: 7. This CDR3 spans 16 amino acids. This CDR3 is CASSFRGAGATDTQYF. Here the CDR3 DNA reads TGTGCCAGCAGCTTTCGGGGAGCGGGGGCCACAGATACGCAGTATTTT.

The chain carries TRBV14 and TRBJ1-4; D gene unclear. Per germline, CDR1 SGHDN and CDR2 FVKESK. This CDR3 has 14 amino acids. The V gene lost 7 bases and the J gene lost 7 bases, with 16 bases spanning the gap. CDR3 coding DNA: TGTGCCAGCAACCGGGAGGGCCCTAGTGAAAAACTGTTTTTT. Protein sequence: CASNREGPSEKLFF.

This chain links TRBV6-5 with TRBJ1-5; no clear D gene. CDR1 MNHEY and CDR2 SVGAGI come from the germline V gene. CDR3 length: 15 residues. Between the trimmed V and J ends, which lost 0 bases and 6 bases, there was a span of 12 bases. The CDR3 nucleotides are TGTGCCAGCAGTTACTCGTACGGGGAAGGTCAGCCCCAGCATTTT. Its translation: CASSYSYGEGQPQHF.

The CDR3 loop is CASSEDLQGGETQYF. The CDR3 coding sequence is TGTGCCAGCAGTGAAGATTTACAGGGGGGAGAGACCCAGTACTTC. This chain joins TRBV2 and TRBJ2-5; 8 bases agree with TRBD1. V gave up 1 base and J gave up 4 bases; unmatched junction bases: 5. Germline V CDR1 and CDR2: SNHLY, FYNNEI. The CDR3 has 15 residues.

The rearrangement uses TRBV30 and TRBJ2-1, with 7 nucleotides matching TRBD2. V lost 2 bases to trimming and J lost 7 bases; unmatched junction nucleotides: 11. Looked up from germline, CDR1 is GTSNPN and CDR2 is SVGIG (reference sequence). The CDR3 runs to 15 residues. DNA of the CDR3: TGTGCCTGGAGTATAGGCGGGAGCCTCAGGAATGAGCAGTTCTTC. The encoded protein is CAWSIGGSLRNEQFF.

This chain uses TRBV13 with TRBJ1-5, with D possibly TRBD1 on 6 matching bases. The germline gives CDR1 PRHDT, CDR2 FYEKMQ (reference sequence). V was clipped by 6 bases and J by 7 bases, with 16 bases between them. The CDR3 sequence is 14 residues long. CDR3 nucleotides: TGTGCCAGCAGTTTGGGGGGGGCTGGCCAGCCCCAGCATTTT. Its translation: CASSLGGAGQPQHF.

A single count supports this clone. V is TRBV19 and J is TRBJ2-7, with a possible D match to TRBD1 (6 bases). The V gene lost 4 bases and the J gene lost 0 bases, with 10 bases spanning the gap. CDR3 size: 14 residues. CDR1 is LNHDA and CDR2 is SQIVND in the germline V gene (reference sequence). CDR3 protein: CASSTRGSSYEQYF. CDR3 nucleotides: TGTGCCAGTAGTACTAGGGGGAGCTCCTACGAGCAGTACTTC.

The chain has TRBV9 and TRBJ2-7; unclear D gene. CDR1 is SGDLS, CDR2 YYNGEE, per germline. The CDR3 runs 15 residues. The ends were cut back, 1 base at V and 0 bases at J, with 11 bases in the middle. The CDR3: CASSVSPSFSYEQYF. The CDR3 nucleotides are TGTGCCAGCAGCGTATCCCCCTCCTTCTCCTACGAGCAGTACTTC.

This chain joins TRBV5-1 and TRBJ2-7; 8 positions match TRBD2. This CDR3 region has 18 residues. In germline, CDR1 is SGHRS, CDR2 YFSETQ. V lost 0 bases to trimming and J lost 3 bases; unmatched junction nucleotides: 14. CDR3 in DNA: TGCGCCAGCAGCTTGGGAGGAGCGGGAGCCCGTTTATACTACGAGCAGTACTTC. Translated: CASSLGGAGARLYYEQYF. Looking up the rest from reference TRBV5-1 and TRBJ2-7 gives the full variable domain: KAGVTQTPRYLIKTRGQQVTLSCSPISGHRSVSWYQQTPGQGLQFLFEYFSETQRNKGNFPGRFSGRQFSNSRSEMNVSTLELGDSALYLCASSLGGAGARLYYEQYFGPGTRLTVT.

This sequence joins TRBV30 and TRBJ2-7; D unclear. The ends were cut back, 3 bases at V and 5 bases at J, with 14 bases in the middle. This CDR3 has 13 amino acids. Germline-derived CDR1 and CDR2 are GTSNPN and SVGIG (reference sequence). This CDR3 is CAWRLTQTDEQYF. In DNA form, the CDR3 reads TGTGCCTGGAGACTAACCCAGACGGACGAGCAGTACTTC. The full variable domain, rest sourced from reference TRBV30 and TRBJ2-7, is SQTIHQWPATLVQPVGSPLSLECTVEGTSNPNLYWYRQAAGRGLQLLFYSVGIGQISSEVPQNLSASRPQDRQFILSSKKLLLSDSGFYLCAWRLTQTDEQYFGPGTRLTVT.

This chain links TRBV9 with TRBJ2-7; 7 bases line up with TRBD2. Germline trimming cut 0 bases from V and 3 bases from J; bases unmatched to any gene: 12. The CDR3 consists of 17 residues. Germline CDR1 and CDR2: SGDLS and YYNGEE. CDR3 DNA sequence: TGTGCCAGCAGCGTAGGGGGGATCGGGGGGAGCGGCTACGAGCAGTACTTC. Its protein is CASSVGGIGGSGYEQYF. Looking up the rest from reference TRBV9 and TRBJ2-7 gives the full variable domain: DSGVTQTPKHLITATGQRVTLRCSPRSGDLSVYWYQQSLDQGLQFLIQYYNGEERAKGNILERFSAQQFPDLHSELNLSSLELGDSALYFCASSVGGIGGSGYEQYFGPGTRLTVT.

The chain employs TRBV7-9 and TRBJ1-2, with 11 bases identical to TRBD1. There are 14 residues in the CDR3. Looked up from germline, CDR1 is SEHNR and CDR2 is FQNEAQ (reference sequence). V lost 5 bases, J lost 5 bases, and 4 bases stayed unmatched. This CDR3 is CASSPGTGGYGYTF. The CDR3 DNA is TGTGCCAGCAGCCCTGGGACAGGGGGTTATGGCTACACCTTC.

This clone was observed a single time. CDR3 sequence: CASSTINSYEQYF. In nucleotides, the CDR3 is TGTGCCAGCAGCACGATAAACAGCTACGAGCAGTACTTC. The chain recombines TRBV7-9 with TRBJ2-7; D unclear. The CDR3 is made up of 13 amino acids. The germline V gene has CDR1 SEHNR and CDR2 FQNEAQ (reference sequence). Trimming stripped 5 bases from V and 3 bases from J, with 11 bases between.

Only a few counts were recorded for this clone. V usage is TRBV5-1 and J usage is TRBJ2-2; 8 bases match TRBD2. The germline CDR1 and CDR2 sequences are SGHRS and YFSETQ. The V gene end was trimmed by 4 bases and the J gene end by 5 bases; junction bases not matched to a gene: 16. The CDR3 loop spans 18 amino acids. CDR3 nucleotide sequence: TGCGCCAGCAGCAAAAGAGCGGGAGAGGGTTCAAGAACCGGGGAGCTGTTTTTT. Amino acids: CASSKRAGEGSRTGELFF.

V is TRBV4-2 and J is TRBJ2-7, with D possibly being TRBD1 (6 bases). The CDR3 covers 15 residues. Germline CDR1 LGHNA, CDR2 YNFKEQ. V dropped 0 bases and J dropped 5 bases, with 14 bases sitting between them. The CDR3 protein is CASSQEGRQADEQYF. The CDR3 region has the DNA TGTGCCAGCAGCCAAGAGGGGAGACAGGCTGACGAGCAGTACTTC.

In this sample, this clone turned up once. This chain joins TRBV15 and TRBJ2-7, with 7 bases identical to TRBD2. This CDR3 is built from 18 residues. Germline V CDR1 and CDR2: LNHNV, YYDKDF (reference sequence). Germline trimming cut 1 base from V and 4 bases from J; bases unmatched to any gene: 16. This chain's CDR3 is CATSRVSNWGEGPYEQYF. The CDR3 DNA follows: TGTGCCACCAGCAGAGTGTCGAATTGGGGGGAGGGCCCTTACGAGCAGTACTTC.

J is TRBJ2-7 and V is TRBV10-3, with TRBD1 matching 7 bases. Trimming at V came to 6 bases and at J to 1 base, leaving 3 bases not matched to a gene. CDR1 ENHRY and CDR2 SYGVKD come from the germline V gene. The CDR3 is made up of 13 amino acids. The CDR3 DNA follows: TGTGCCATCAGCGCAGGGGGATCCTACGAGCAGTACTTC. Translation gives CAISAGGSYEQYF.

V usage is TRBV7-9 and J usage is TRBJ2-7; TRBD1 aligns across 9 bases. The CDR3 contains 16 residues. Germline CDR1 is SEHNR and CDR2 is FQNEAQ (reference sequence). Trimming at V came to 3 bases and at J to 5 bases, leaving 11 bases not matched to a gene. The CDR3: CASSFRTGVSGHEQYF. CDR3 coding DNA: TGTGCCAGCAGCTTTAGGACAGGGGTTAGCGGCCACGAGCAGTACTTC. Using reference TRBV7-9 and TRBJ2-7 for the parts outside the CDR3, the full variable domain is DTGVSQNPRHKITKRGQNVTFRCDPISEHNRLYWYRQTLGQGPEFLTYFQNEAQLEKSRLLSDRFSAERPKGSFSTLEIQRTEQGDSAMYLCASSFRTGVSGHEQYFGPGTRLTVT.

The gene calls are TRBV29-1 and TRBJ2-6; the D gene is possibly TRBD1 (5 bases). Germline V gene sequence: CDR1 SQVTM, CDR2 ANQGSEA. The length of the CDR3 is 14 residues. Trimming shortened V by 3 bases and J by 2 bases, and 8 bases separated the two germline ends. CDR3 sequence: CSVDRAAGANVLTF. The CDR3 coding sequence is TGCAGCGTTGACAGGGCGGCTGGGGCCAACGTCCTGACTTTC.

The CDR3 is CASSENFLAEGRETQYF. The DNA for the CDR3 is TGTGCCAGCAGTGAAAATTTCTTAGCAGAGGGAAGAGAGACCCAGTACTTC. The chain employs TRBV2 and TRBJ2-5, with D maybe TRBD2 (5 bases). The CDR3 is made up of 17 amino acids. Trimming stripped 2 bases from V and 4 bases from J, with 20 bases between. Germline-derived CDR1 and CDR2 are SNHLY and FYNNEI.

The V and J genes are TRBV18 and TRBJ2-3; 7 bases fit TRBD1. Germline CDR1 and CDR2: KGHSH and LQKENI. With 5 bases clipped from V and 0 bases from J, the junction kept 11 bases outside the gene matches. CDR3 length: 17 amino acids. Here the CDR3 reads CASSDLGQKRSTDTQYF. Here the CDR3 DNA reads TGTGCCAGCTCAGATTTGGGACAGAAACGGAGCACAGATACGCAGTATTTT.

The rearrangement links TRBV19 to TRBJ1-1; 7 nucleotides agree with TRBD1. The ends lost 7 bases at V and 4 bases at J; junction bases unmatched: 18. Germline-derived CDR1 and CDR2 are LNHDA and SQIVND (reference sequence). This CDR3 region has 17 residues. The CDR3 here is CASIQTGTLSGGTEAFF. CDR3 nucleotides: TGTGCCAGTATTCAAACCGGGACACTCTCAGGGGGCACTGAAGCTTTCTTT.

The chain carries TRBV21-1 and TRBJ1-5. TRBV21-1 is reported as a pseudogene. The CDR3 consists of 14 residues. CDR3 loop: CAIRAKDGIQPQHF. CDR3 nucleotide sequence: TGTGCCATCCGAGCAAAAGACGGGATTCAGCCCCAGCATTTT.